Listed here are 14 T cell receptor beta chains from one sample, sequenced in a study of Graves' ophthalmopathy and Graves' hyperthyroidism. RNA served as the template for amplifying TCR beta CDR3 regions. An initial RT-PCR round employing HTBI primers preceded a second-round multiplex PCR. TCRdb used MiXCR to reprocess the multiplex PCR reads, holding one entry per CDR3 protein. The sample gives roughly 700,000 distinct CDR3 sequences, roughly 40% of which show up once; 40% to 45% is in the top ten. Sequencing input: peripheral blood. The receptors were gathered from an adult man with Graves' ophthalmopathy.

This clonotype was seen more than once but under ten times. This CDR3 reads CASNRGTTAGANVLTF. CDR3 bases: TGTGCCAGCAATCGGGGGACTACCGCTGGGGCCAACGTCCTGACTTTC. This chain joins TRBV9 and TRBJ2-6, with TRBD2 matching over 7 bases. Germline values: CDR1 SGDLS, CDR2 YYNGEE. The CDR3 loop spans 16 amino acids. V lost 6 bases to trimming and J lost 2 bases; unmatched junction nucleotides: 8.

This clonotype was counted between two and nine times. The chain is built from TRBV5-4 and TRBJ2-2; 8 bases map to TRBD1. With V trimmed by 4 bases and J by 4 bases, 12 bases remained unmatched. CDR1 is SGHNT and CDR2 is YYREEE in the germline V gene (reference sequence). The length of the CDR3 is 17 residues. The chain's CDR3 is CASSAGQELSGTGELFF. DNA of the CDR3: TGTGCCAGCAGCGCGGGACAGGAGCTTTCAGGCACCGGGGAGCTGTTTTTT.

The sample holds one count of this clonotype. The rearrangement links TRBV9 to TRBJ2-7, with TRBD1 matching over 9 bases. The trim removed 3 bases at V and 1 base at J, leaving 5 bases unmatched. There are 15 residues in the CDR3. Germline lookup yields CDR1 SGDLS and CDR2 YYNGEE. CDR3 DNA: TGTGCCAGCAGCGCTTCCGGGACAGGGTCCTACGAGCAGTACTTC. It yields the protein CASSASGTGSYEQYF.

V usage is TRBV20-1 and J usage is TRBJ1-1, with D possibly being TRBD1 (5 bases). The germline V gene has CDR1 DFQATT and CDR2 SNEGSKA (reference sequence). The CDR3 spans 13 residues. V shed 4 bases and J shed 13 bases, with 22 bases lying between them. The CDR3, as DNA: TGCAGTGCTATCATTCCGTCGGGGGTTTTAGTTTTCTTT. This encodes CSAIIPSGVLVFF.

With regard to this clonotype: This may come from a read error, since a much larger clone is one base off. The gene calls are TRBV29-1 and TRBJ2-5; no clear D gene. Deletions cut 7 bases from V and 9 bases from J, with 15 bases between. From germline, CDR1 is SQVTM and CDR2 ANQGSEA. The CDR3 runs 11 residues. CDR3 sequence reads: CSAVLSGSQYF. In nucleotides, the CDR3 is TGCAGCGCTGTGTTATCCGGGTCCCAGTACTTC.

The chain carries TRBV19 and TRBJ1-5; no clear D gene. CDR3 size: 18 residues. The germline V gene has CDR1 LNHDA and CDR2 SQIVND (reference sequence). With 5 bases removed from V and 1 base from J, the gap between germline ends came to 21 bases. This chain's CDR3 is CASSVAGGPGMSNQPQHF. The CDR3 DNA reads as TGTGCCAGTAGTGTGGCGGGAGGGCCGGGGATGAGCAATCAGCCCCAGCATTTT.

This clonotype came up many times. V and J are TRBV20-1 and TRBJ1-5; a possible D gene is TRBD1 (6 bases). The CDR3 totals 12 residues. Germline-derived CDR1 and CDR2 are DFQATT and SNEGSKA (reference sequence). V lost 7 bases and J 7 bases, leaving 14 bases between the germline ends. CDR3 residues: CSVETGHQPQHF. The CDR3 DNA sequence: TGCAGTGTCGAGACAGGTCACCAGCCCCAGCATTTT.

Only a few counts were recorded for this clonotype. The genes are TRBV19 and TRBJ1-4; tentative D call: TRBD1 (5 bases). With 7 bases removed from V and 8 bases from J, the gap between germline ends came to 17 bases. The CDR3 has 14 residues. Germline V gene sequence: CDR1 LNHDA, CDR2 SQIVND (reference sequence). CDR3 region: CASTIGAVREKLFF. The CDR3 DNA reads as TGTGCCAGTACAATCGGGGCTGTTCGGGAAAAACTGTTTTTT.

This chain uses TRBV6-4 with TRBJ1-1, with a tentative D call TRBD1 (5 bases). Germline V gives CDR1 MRHNA, CDR2 SNTAGT. The CDR3 spans 14 residues. Trimming cost V 5 bases and J 9 bases, with 19 bases left between them. The CDR3 nucleotides are TGTGCCAGCAGTCCACCGGGACGGGTGAGACAAGCTTTCTTT. Its translation is CASSPPGRVRQAFF.

There are many counts of this clonotype. The chain combines TRBV7-9 with TRBJ1-6; D is perhaps TRBD1 (5 bases). Trimming cost V 2 bases and J 13 bases, with 15 bases left between them. CDR1 is SEHNR, CDR2 FQNEAQ, per germline (reference sequence). This CDR3 spans 14 amino acids. Written as DNA, the CDR3 is TGTGCCAGCAGCTTATCCACCGGGGGGGGGCCCCTCCACTTT. Translated: CASSLSTGGGPLHF.

The CDR3 sequence is CSYSKDFTGELFF. CDR3 nucleotide sequence: TGCAGTTACTCGAAGGATTTCACCGGGGAGCTGTTTTTT. The chain couples TRBV20-1 to TRBJ2-2; D gene unclear. Per the germline V gene, CDR1 is DFQATT and CDR2 is SNEGSKA (reference sequence). The CDR3 consists of 13 residues. Trimming took off 8 bases at V and 4 bases at J, with 14 bases between the two ends.

The CDR3 loop reads CSLGLARQETQYF. Here the CDR3 DNA reads TGCAGCTTGGGACTAGCGAGACAAGAGACCCAGTACTTC. The chain is built from TRBV29-1 and TRBJ2-5, with 10 bases matching TRBD2. From germline, CDR1 is SQVTM and CDR2 ANQGSEA. This CDR3 contains 13 residues. The J segment lost 2 bases and the V segment lost 8 bases, leaving 5 bases of the junction unmatched.

This clonotype was found a few times. This chain links TRBV20-1 with TRBJ2-5, with TRBD2 matching over 10 bases. Germline values: CDR1 DFQATT, CDR2 SNEGSKA (reference sequence). The CDR3 runs to 19 residues. Germline trimming cut 3 bases from V and 5 bases from J; bases unmatched to any gene: 21. CDR3 amino acids: CSASTTIAGGSPGVETQYF. The CDR3 DNA is TGCAGTGCTAGCACAACCATAGCGGGAGGTAGCCCAGGTGTGGAGACCCAGTACTTC.

This clonotype showed up many times. V usage is TRBV11-3 and J usage is TRBJ2-5; a possible D gene is TRBD1 (5 bases). Germline CDR1 SGHNT, CDR2 YENEEA. V was cut by 4 bases and J by 5 bases, with 20 bases left in between. The CDR3 consists of 16 residues. The CDR3 loop reads CASSSWSMQGWETQYF. CDR3 coding DNA: TGTGCCAGCAGCTCCTGGTCTATGCAGGGTTGGGAGACCCAGTACTTC.